The 10 T cell receptor beta chains below all came from one sample that was sequenced in a study of blood T cell repertoires in COVID-19 (dated by TCRdb to between 2020 and 2021). The library relied on the immunoSEQ multiplex PCR assay. Not all clones reach the TCRdb copy of this immuneACCESS table, which keeps in-frame sequences only. Checked studies attribute under half of the gap to unresolved V genes and leave the rest unexplained. For this sample there are about 320,000 clones; over 75% appear just once. More than 9% of the sample is held by the ten biggest clonotypes. The sample taken for sequencing was PBMCs or T cells enriched from blood (not recorded which). The origin of the receptors is a woman aged 18-29 years who had recovered from COVID-19.

This clone was recorded only once. This rearrangement joins TRBV29-1 to TRBJ2-7, with TRBD2 as a possible D gene (5 bases). Trimming took off 6 bases at V and 6 bases at J, with 12 bases between the two ends. Germline lookup yields CDR1 SQVTM and CDR2 ANQGSEA. This CDR3 has 11 amino acids. The CDR3 DNA reads as TGCAGCGTCCCTCGGGGTACCGAGCAGTACTTC. Its translation: CSVPRGTEQYF.

The rearrangement links TRBV14 to TRBJ2-1, with TRBD1 as a possible D gene (6 bases). The V gene's germline CDR1 is SGHDN and CDR2 FVKESK. Trimming removed 0 bases at V and 10 bases at J, with 13 bases between. CDR3 length: 14 residues. The CDR3 sequence is CASSQDSDRLEQFF. In DNA form, the CDR3 reads TGTGCCAGCAGCCAAGATAGCGACAGGCTGGAGCAGTTCTTC.

The V gene is TRBV19, the J gene TRBJ1-2; 7 bases align to TRBD1. The CDR3 is 14 amino acids. Trimming cost V 2 bases and J 2 bases; bases outside gene matches: 2. CDR1 is LNHDA, CDR2 SQIVND, per germline (reference sequence). The CDR3 spells CASSITGANYGYTF. In nucleotides, the CDR3 is TGTGCCAGTAGTATAACAGGGGCAAACTATGGCTACACCTTC. Complete variable domain (other parts from reference TRBV19 and TRBJ1-2): DGGITQSPKYLFRKEGQNVTLSCEQNLNHDAMYWYRQDPGQGLRLIYYSQIVNDFQKGDIAEGYSVSREKKESFPLTVTSAQKNPTAFYLCASSITGANYGYTFGSGTRLTVV.

J is TRBJ2-1 and V is TRBV2; 7 bases fit TRBD2. The CDR3 spans 19 residues. Germline V gene lookup returns CDR1 SNHLY and CDR2 FYNNEI. V lost 4 bases to trimming and J lost 0 bases; unmatched junction nucleotides: 15. The CDR3 loop is CASSVSLGLAANSYNEQFF. DNA of the CDR3: TGTGCCAGCAGTGTAAGCTTGGGGCTAGCGGCGAACTCCTACAATGAGCAGTTCTTC.

In this sample, this clone turned up once. The germline gene is not matched at one end of the junction; a read error may be the cause. The chain has TRBV28 and TRBJ2-7, with a possible D match to TRBD1 (6 bases). This CDR3 region has 12 residues. From germline, CDR1 is MDHEN and CDR2 SYDVKM. CDR3 residues: CASSLGRGRLHF. CDR3 nucleotides: TGTGCCAGCAGTTTAGGCAGGGGAAGACTGCACTTC.

V gene TRBV6-5 combines with J gene TRBJ2-2; 11 positions match TRBD1. From germline, CDR1 is MNHEY and CDR2 SVGAGI. The CDR3 runs 14 residues. The junction had 2 bases not matched to a gene; V was cut back by 7 bases and J by 4 bases. As DNA, the CDR3 is TGTGCCAGCACCGGGACAGGGGGCACCGGGGAGCTGTTTTTT. This codes for CASTGTGGTGELFF.

This clone showed up just a few times. The J gene is TRBJ1-1, the V gene TRBV27; maybe TRBD1 (6 bases). The germline V gene encodes CDR1 MNHEY and CDR2 SMNVEV (reference sequence). With 5 bases removed from V and 9 bases from J, the gap between germline ends came to 16 bases. This CDR3 spans 13 amino acids. This CDR3 reads CASSTQGKRKAFF. CDR3 coding DNA: TGTGCCAGCAGTACACAGGGAAAAAGGAAAGCTTTCTTT.

The V call is TRBV7-8, the J call TRBJ2-3; possibly TRBD2 for D (7 bases). The germline V gene has CDR1 SGHVS and CDR2 FQNEAQ. The CDR3 is 14 amino acids. Trimming removed 7 bases from V and 1 base from J, with 12 bases in between. The chain's CDR3 is CASIEGGGTDTQYF. In DNA, the CDR3 is TGTGCCAGCATCGAGGGGGGGGGCACAGATACGCAGTATTTT.

A single count supports this clone. The chain has TRBV24-1 and TRBJ1-5; D might be TRBD1 (5 bases). Germline lookup yields CDR1 KGHDR and CDR2 SFDVKD. Trimming took off 1 base at V and 0 bases at J, with 18 bases between the two ends. This CDR3 has 19 residues. CDR3 sequence (DNA): TGTGCCACCAGTGATTTAATTCCGTTTGACAGATATAGCAATCAGCCCCAGCATTTT. Protein: CATSDLIPFDRYSNQPQHF.

The chain is built from TRBV2 and TRBJ2-1, with TRBD2 matching 8 bases. J gave up 4 bases and V 9 bases, and 8 bases lay outside the gene matches. CDR3 size: 14 residues. Per germline, CDR1 SNHLY and CDR2 FYNNEI. The CDR3 DNA is TGTGCCAGTACCCGGGAGGGGGGTTACAATGAGCAGTTCTTC. It yields the protein CASTREGGYNEQFF.